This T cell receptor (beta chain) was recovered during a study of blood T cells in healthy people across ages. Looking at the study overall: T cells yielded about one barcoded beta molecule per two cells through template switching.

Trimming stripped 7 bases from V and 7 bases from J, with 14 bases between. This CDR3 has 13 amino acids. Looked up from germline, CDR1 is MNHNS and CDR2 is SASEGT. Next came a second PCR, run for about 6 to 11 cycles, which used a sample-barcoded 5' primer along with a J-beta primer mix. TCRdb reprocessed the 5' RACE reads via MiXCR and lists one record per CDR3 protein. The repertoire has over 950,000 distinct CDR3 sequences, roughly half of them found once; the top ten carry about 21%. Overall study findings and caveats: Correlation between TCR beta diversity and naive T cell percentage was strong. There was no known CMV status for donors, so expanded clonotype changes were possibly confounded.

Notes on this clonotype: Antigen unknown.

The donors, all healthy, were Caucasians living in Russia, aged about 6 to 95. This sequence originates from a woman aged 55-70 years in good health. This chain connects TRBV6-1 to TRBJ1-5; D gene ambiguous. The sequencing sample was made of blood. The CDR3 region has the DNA TGTGCCAGCAACCGGAGGGATGGACAGCCCCAGCATTTT. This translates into CASNRRDGQPQHF.